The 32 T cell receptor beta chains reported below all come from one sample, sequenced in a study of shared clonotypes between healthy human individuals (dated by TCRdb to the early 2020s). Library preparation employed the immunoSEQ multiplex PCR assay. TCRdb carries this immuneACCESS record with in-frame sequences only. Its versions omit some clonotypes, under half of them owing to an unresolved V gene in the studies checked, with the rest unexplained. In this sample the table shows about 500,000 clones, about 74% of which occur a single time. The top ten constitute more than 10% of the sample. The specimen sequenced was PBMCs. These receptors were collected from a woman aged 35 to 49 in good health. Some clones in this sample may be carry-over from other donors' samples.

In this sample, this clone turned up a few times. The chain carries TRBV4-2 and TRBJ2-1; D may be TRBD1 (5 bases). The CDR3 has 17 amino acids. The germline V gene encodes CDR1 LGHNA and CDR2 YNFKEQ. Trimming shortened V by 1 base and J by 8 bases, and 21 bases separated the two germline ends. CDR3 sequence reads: CASSQGVVQVEFDEQFF. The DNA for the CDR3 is TGTGCCAGCAGCCAAGGGGTTGTACAGGTGGAGTTCGATGAGCAGTTCTTC.

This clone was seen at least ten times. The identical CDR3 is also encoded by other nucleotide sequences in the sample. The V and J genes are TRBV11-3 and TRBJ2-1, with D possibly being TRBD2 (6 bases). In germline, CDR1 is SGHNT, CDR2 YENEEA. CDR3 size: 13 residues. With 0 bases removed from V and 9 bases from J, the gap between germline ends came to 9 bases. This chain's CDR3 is CASSLDRSGEQFF. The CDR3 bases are TGTGCCAGCAGCTTAGATCGTAGCGGTGAGCAGTTCTTC.

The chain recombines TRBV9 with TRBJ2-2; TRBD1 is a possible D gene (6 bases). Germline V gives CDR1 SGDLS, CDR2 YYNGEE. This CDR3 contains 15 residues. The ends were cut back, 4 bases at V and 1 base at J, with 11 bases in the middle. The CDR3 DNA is TGTGCCAGCAGCCCCCAGACAGGGAACACCGGGGAGCTGTTTTTT. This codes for CASSPQTGNTGELFF.

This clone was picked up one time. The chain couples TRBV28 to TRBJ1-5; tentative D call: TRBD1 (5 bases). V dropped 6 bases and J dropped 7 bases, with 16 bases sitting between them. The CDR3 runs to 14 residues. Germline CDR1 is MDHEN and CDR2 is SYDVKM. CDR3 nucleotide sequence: TGTGCCAGCAGGCTTTCAGGGAGTGTACAGCCCCAGCATTTT. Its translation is CASRLSGSVQPQHF. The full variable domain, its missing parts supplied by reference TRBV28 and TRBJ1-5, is DVKVTQSSRYLVKRTGEKVFLECVQDMDHENMFWYRQDPGLGLRLIYFSYDVKMKEKGDIPEGYSVSREKKERFSLILESASTNQTSMYLCASRLSGSVQPQHFGDGTRLSIL.

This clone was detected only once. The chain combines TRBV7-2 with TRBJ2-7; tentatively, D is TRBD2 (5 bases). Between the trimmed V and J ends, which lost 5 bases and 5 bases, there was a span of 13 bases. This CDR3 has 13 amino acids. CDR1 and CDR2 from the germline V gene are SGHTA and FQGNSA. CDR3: CASSINGDNEQYF. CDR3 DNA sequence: TGTGCCAGCAGCATCAACGGGGATAACGAGCAGTACTTC.

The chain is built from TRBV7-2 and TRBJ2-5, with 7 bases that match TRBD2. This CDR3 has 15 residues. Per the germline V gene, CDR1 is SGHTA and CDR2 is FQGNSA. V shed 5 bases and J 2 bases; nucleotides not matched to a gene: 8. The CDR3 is CASSKVSGPQETQYF. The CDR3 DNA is TGTGCCAGCAGCAAGGTTAGCGGGCCGCAAGAGACCCAGTACTTC.

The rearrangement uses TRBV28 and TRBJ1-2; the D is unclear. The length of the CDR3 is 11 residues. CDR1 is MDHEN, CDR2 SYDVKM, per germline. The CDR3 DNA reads TGTGGGGCGGGTTTGGGGTCCGGCTACACCTTC. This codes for CGAGLGSGYTF.

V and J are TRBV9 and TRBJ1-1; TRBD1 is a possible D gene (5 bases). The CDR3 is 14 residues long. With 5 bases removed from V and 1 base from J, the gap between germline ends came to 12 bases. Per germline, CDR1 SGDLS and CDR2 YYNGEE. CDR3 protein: CASRGGVGNTEAFF. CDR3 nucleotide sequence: TGTGCCAGCAGGGGGGGAGTCGGGAACACTGAAGCTTTCTTT.

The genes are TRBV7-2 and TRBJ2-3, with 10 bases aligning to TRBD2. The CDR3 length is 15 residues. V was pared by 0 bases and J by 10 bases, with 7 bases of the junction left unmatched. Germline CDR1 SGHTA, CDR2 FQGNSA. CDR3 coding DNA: TGTGCCAGCAGCTTAGCAGCGGGAGGGGGTCGGGCGCAGTATTTT. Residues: CASSLAAGGGRAQYF.

The chain's CDR3 is CASREAGNAYEQYF. The CDR3 DNA reads TGTGCCAGCAGGGAGGCGGGAAATGCCTACGAGCAGTACTTC. This chain connects TRBV7-9 to TRBJ2-7, with D perhaps TRBD2 (6 bases). Germline V lookup: CDR1 SEHNR, CDR2 FQNEAQ (reference sequence). The V and J ends lost 6 bases and 2 bases respectively, with 14 bases between them. The CDR3 runs to 14 residues.

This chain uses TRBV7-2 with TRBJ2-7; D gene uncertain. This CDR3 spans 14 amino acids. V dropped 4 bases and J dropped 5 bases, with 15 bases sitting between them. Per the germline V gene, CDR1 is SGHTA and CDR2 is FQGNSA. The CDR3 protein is CASSSRELFNEQYF. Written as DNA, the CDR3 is TGTGCCAGCAGCTCGAGAGAGCTCTTCAACGAGCAGTACTTC. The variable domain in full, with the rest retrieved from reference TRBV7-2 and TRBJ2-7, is GAGVSQSPSNKVTEKGKDVELRCDPISGHTALYWYRQSLGQGLEFLIYFQGNSAPDKSGLPSDRFSAERTGGSVSTLTIQRTQQEDSAVYLCASSSRELFNEQYFGPGTRLTVT.

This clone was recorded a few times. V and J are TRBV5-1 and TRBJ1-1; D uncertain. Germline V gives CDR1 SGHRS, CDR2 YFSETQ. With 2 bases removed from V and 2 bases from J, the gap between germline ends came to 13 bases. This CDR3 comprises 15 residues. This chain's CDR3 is CASSFAGARNTEAFF. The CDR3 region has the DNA TGCGCCAGCAGCTTTGCAGGTGCACGTAACACTGAAGCTTTCTTT.

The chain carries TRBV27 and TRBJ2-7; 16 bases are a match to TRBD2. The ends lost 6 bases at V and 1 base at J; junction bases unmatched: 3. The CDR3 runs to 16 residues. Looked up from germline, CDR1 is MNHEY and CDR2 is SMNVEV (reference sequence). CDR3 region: CASRGLAGGLSYEQYF. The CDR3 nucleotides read TGTGCCAGCAGGGGACTAGCGGGAGGGCTATCCTACGAGCAGTACTTC.

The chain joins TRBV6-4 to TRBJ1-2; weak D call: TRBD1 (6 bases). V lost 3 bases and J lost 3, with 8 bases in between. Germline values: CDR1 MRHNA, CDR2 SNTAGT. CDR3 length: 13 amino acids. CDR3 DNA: TGTGCCAGCAGTGAAAGGGGGGACTATGGCTACACCTTC. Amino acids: CASSERGDYGYTF.

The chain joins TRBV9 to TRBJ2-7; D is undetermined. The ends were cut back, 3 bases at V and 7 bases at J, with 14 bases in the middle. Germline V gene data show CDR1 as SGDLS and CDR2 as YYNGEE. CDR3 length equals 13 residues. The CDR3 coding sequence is TGTGCCAGCAGCGACGCGCTCTCTAGGGAGCAGTACTTC. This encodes CASSDALSREQYF.

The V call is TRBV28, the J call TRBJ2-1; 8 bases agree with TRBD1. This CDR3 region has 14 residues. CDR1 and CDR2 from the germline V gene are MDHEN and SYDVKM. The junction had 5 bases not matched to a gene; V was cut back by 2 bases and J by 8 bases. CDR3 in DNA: TGTGCCAGCAGTTTACGGACAGGGACCCATGAGCAGTTCTTC. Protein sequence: CASSLRTGTHEQFF. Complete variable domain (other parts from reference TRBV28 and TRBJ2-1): DVKVTQSSRYLVKRTGEKVFLECVQDMDHENMFWYRQDPGLGLRLIYFSYDVKMKEKGDIPEGYSVSREKKERFSLILESASTNQTSMYLCASSLRTGTHEQFFGPGTRLTVL.

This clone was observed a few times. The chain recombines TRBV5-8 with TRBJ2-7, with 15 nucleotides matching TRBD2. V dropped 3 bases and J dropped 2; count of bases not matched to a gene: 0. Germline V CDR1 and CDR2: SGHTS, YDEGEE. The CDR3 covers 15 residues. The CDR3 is CASSWTSGRAYEQYF. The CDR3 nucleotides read TGTGCCAGCAGCTGGACTAGCGGGAGGGCCTACGAGCAGTACTTC.

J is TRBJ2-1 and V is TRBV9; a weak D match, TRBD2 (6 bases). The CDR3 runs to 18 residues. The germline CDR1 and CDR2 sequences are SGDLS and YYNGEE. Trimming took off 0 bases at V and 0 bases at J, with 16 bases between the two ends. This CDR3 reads CASSVELGLRSSYNEQFF. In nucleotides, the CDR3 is TGTGCCAGCAGCGTAGAGTTGGGACTCCGGAGCTCCTACAATGAGCAGTTCTTC.

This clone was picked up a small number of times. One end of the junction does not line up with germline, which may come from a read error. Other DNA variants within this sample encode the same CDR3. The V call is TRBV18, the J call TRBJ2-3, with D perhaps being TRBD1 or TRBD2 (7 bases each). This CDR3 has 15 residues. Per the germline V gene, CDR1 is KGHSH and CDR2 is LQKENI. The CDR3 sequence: CASSPGQRGTDTQYF. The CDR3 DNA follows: TGTGCCAGCTCCCCGGGACAGCGGGGCACAGATACGCAGTACTTT. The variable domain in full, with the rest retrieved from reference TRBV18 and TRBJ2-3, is NAGVMQNPRHLVRRRGQEARLRCSPMKGHSHVYWYRQLPEEGLKFMVYLQKENIIDESGMPKERFSAEFPKEGPSILRIQQVVRGDSAAYFCASSPGQRGTDTQYFGPGTRLTVL.

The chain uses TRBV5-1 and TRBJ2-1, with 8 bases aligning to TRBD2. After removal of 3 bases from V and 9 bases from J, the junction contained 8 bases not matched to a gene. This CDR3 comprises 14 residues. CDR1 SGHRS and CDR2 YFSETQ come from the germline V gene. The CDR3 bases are TGCGCCAGCAGCTGGAGCGGGAGTAGGTGTGAGCAGTTCTTC. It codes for CASSWSGSRCEQFF.

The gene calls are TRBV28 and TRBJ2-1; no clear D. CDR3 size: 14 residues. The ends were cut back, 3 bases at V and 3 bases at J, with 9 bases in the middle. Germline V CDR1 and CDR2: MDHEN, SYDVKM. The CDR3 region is CASSFVVLYNEQFF. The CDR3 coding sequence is TGTGCCAGCAGTTTTGTAGTTCTCTACAATGAGCAGTTCTTC.

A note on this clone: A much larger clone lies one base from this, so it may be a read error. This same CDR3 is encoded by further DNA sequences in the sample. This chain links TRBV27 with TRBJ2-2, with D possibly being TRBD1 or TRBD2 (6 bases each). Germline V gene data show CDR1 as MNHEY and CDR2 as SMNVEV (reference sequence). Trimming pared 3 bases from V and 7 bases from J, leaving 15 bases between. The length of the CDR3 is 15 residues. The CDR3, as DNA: TGTGCCAGCAGTTTCACAACGGGGGCGATCGGGGAGCTGTTTTTT. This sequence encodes CASSFTTGAIGELFF.

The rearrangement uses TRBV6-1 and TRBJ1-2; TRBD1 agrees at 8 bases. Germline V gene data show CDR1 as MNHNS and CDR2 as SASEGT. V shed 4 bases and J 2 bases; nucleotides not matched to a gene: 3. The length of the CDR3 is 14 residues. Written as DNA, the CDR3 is TGTGCCAGCAGTGGCAGGACAGGGAACTATGGCTACACCTTC. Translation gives CASSGRTGNYGYTF.

The CDR3 DNA is TGTGCCAGCAGTTACTTAACAACCTTCGGTGGCTACACCTTC. Its translation is CASSYLTTFGGYTF. The rearrangement joins TRBV6-6 to TRBJ1-2; no clear D. Per the germline V gene, CDR1 is MNHNY and CDR2 is SVGAGI (reference sequence). The V gene lost 1 base and the J gene lost 7 bases, with 13 bases spanning the gap. The CDR3 contains 14 residues.

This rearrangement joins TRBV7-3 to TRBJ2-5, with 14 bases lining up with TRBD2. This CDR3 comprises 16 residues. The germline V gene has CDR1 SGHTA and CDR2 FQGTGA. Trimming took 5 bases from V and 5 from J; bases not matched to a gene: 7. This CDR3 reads CASSLSGTSGSETQYF. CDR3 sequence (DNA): TGTGCCAGCAGCCTCTCAGGGACTAGCGGGAGCGAGACCCAGTACTTC.

This CDR3 is CSASFETQYF. Here the CDR3 DNA reads TGCAGTGCTAGTTTTGAGACCCAGTACTTC. The chain joins TRBV20-1 to TRBJ2-5; D not resolved. CDR3 length: 10 amino acids. Germline V gene sequence: CDR1 DFQATT, CDR2 SNEGSKA (reference sequence). V was pared by 3 bases and J by 5 bases, with 4 bases between.

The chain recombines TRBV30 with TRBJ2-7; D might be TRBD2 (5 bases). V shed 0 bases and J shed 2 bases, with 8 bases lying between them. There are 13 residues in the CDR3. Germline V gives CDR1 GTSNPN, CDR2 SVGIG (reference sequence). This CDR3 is CAWSVGATYEQYF. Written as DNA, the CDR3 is TGTGCCTGGAGTGTGGGAGCAACCTACGAGCAGTACTTC.

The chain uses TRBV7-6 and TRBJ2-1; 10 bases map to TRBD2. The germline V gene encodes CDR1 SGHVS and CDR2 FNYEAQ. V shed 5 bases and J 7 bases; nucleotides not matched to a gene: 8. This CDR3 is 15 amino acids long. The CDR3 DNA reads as TGTGCCAGCAGCCTAACTAGCGGGAATAGTAATGAGCAGTTCTTC. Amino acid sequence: CASSLTSGNSNEQFF.

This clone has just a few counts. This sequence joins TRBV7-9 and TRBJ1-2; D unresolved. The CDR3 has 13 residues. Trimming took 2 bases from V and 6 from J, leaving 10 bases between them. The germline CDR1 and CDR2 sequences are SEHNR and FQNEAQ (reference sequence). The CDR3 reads CASSLTGWDGYTF. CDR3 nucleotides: TGTGCCAGCAGCTTAACGGGTTGGGATGGCTACACCTTC. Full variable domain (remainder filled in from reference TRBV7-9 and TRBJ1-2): DTGVSQNPRHKITKRGQNVTFRCDPISEHNRLYWYRQTLGQGPEFLTYFQNEAQLEKSRLLSDRFSAERPKGSFSTLEIQRTEQGDSAMYLCASSLTGWDGYTFGSGTRLTVV.

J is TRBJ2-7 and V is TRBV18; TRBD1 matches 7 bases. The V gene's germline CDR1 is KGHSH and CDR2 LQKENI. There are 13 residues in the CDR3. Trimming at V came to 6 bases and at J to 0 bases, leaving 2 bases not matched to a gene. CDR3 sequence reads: CASSTGSSYEQYF. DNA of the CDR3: TGTGCCAGCTCGACAGGGAGCTCCTACGAGCAGTACTTC.

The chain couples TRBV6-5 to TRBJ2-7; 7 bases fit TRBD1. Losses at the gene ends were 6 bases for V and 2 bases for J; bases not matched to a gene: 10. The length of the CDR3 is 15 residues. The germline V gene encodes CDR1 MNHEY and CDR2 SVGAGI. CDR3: CASSSPHRGTYEQYF. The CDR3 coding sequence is TGTGCCAGCAGCTCTCCTCACAGGGGTACCTACGAGCAGTACTTC.

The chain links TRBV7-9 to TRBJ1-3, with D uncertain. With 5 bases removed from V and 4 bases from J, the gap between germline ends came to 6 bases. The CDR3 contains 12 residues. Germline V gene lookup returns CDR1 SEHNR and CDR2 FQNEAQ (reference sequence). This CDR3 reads CASSPSGNTIYF. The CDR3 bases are TGTGCCAGCAGCCCCAGCGGAAACACCATATATTTT.